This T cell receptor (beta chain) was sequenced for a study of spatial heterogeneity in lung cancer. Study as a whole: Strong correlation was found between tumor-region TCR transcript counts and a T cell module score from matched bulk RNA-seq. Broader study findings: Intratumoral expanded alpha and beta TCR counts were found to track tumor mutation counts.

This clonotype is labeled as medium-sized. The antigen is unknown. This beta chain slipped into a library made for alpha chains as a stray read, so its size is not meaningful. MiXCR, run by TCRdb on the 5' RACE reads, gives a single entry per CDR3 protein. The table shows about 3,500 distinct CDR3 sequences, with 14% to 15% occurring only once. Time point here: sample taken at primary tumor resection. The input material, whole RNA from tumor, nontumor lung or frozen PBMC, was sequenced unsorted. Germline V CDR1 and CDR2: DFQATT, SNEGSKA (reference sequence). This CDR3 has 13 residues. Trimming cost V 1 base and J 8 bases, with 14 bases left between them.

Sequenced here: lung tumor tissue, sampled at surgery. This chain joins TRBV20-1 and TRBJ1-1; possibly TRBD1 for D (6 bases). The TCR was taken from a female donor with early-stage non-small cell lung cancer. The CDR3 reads CSARGGRTAEAFF. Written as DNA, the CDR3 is TGCAGTGCTAGAGGGGGTAGGACAGCAGAAGCTTTCTTT.